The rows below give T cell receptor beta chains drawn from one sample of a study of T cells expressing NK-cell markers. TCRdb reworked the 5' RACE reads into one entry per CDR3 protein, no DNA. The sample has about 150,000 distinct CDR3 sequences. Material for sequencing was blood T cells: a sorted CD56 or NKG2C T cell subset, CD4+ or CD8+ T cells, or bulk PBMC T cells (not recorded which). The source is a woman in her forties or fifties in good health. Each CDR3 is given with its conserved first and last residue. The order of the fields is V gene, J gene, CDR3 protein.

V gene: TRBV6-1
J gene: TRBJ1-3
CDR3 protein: CASSPSPDGSSGNTIYF

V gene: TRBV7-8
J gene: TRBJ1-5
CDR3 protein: CASSLDRGLSISNQPQHF

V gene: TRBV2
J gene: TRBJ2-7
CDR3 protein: CASSEALLVGQGNYEQYF

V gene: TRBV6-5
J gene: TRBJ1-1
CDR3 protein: CASSPTSRAEAFF

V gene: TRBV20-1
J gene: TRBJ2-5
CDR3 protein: CSARLMDLTSGNEETQYF

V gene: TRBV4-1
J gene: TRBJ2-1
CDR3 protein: CASSQDSGRTSGNNEQFF

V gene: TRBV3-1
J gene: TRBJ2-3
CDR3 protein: CASSQVTDSTDTQYF

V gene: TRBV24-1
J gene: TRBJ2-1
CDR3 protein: CATSDRLAGEPGNEQFF

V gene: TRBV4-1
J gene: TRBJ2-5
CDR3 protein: CASSPRAGQGRQTQYF

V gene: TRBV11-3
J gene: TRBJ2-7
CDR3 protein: CASSPYHDGLGYEQYF

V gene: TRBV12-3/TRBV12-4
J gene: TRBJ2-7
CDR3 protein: CASSPGLLWEQYF

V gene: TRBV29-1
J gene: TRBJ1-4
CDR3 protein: CSVVRANDEKLFF

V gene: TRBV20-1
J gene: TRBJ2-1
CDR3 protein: CSARLIDANEQFF

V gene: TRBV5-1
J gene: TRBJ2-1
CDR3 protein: CASSFGLAGGVVNEQFF

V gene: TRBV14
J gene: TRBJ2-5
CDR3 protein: CASSQAPEDRVKETQYF

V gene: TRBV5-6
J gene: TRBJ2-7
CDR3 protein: CASSERPRLAYEQYF

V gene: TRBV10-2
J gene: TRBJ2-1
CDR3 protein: CASSGGRQNEQFF

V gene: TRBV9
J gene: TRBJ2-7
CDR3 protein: CASSVNDIVSYEQYF

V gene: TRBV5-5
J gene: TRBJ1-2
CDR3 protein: CASWTVQNYGYTF

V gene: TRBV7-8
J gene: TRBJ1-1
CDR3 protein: CASSLGGMEAFF

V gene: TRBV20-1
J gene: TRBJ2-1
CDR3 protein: CSARWVEGPYNEQFF

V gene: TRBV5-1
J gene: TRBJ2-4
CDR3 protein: CASSLEPNLDRGWAKNIQYF

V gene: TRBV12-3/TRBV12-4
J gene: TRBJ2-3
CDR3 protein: CASSREIADTQYF

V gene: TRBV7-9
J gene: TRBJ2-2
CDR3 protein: CASSLSQAAQYTGELFF

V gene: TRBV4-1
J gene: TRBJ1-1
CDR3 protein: CASSHSGQGDTEAFF

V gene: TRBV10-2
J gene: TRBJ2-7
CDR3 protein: CASSEGKASNEQYF

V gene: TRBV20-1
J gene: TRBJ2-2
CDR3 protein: CSARGTGGGGELFF

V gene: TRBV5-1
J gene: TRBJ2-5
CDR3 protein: CASSLRETQYF

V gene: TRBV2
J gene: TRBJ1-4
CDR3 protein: CASSNDQGSEKLFF

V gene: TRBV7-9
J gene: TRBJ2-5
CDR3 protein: CASSSAEETQYF

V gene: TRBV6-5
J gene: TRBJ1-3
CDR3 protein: CASSRGAALGNTIYF

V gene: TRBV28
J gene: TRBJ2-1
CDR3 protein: CASSFVLAGQQFF

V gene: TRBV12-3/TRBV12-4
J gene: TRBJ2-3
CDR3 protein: CASFPSAGVDTQYF

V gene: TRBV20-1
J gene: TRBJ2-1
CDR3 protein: CSASTRYNEQFF

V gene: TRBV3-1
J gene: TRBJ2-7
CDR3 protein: CASRPGTIHQDHGEQYF

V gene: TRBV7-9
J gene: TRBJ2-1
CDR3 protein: CASSTDPHAKIF

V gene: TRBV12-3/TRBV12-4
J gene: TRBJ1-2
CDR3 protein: CASSFRAKTGYTF

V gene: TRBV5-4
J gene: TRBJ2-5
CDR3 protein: CASSPWDRVLPETQYF

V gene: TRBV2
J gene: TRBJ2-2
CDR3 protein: CASSASLRSAGELFF

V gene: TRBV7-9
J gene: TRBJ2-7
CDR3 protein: CASSPRGQGTWEQYF

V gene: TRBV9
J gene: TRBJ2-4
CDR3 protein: CASSFPGENIQYF

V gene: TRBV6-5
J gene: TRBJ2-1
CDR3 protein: CASRLAGTDEQFF

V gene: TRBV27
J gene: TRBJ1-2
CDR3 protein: CASSRDRDSRYYGYTF

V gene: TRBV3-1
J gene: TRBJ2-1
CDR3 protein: CASSQEVGRALGGNEQFF

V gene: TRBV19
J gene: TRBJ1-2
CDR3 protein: CASSSGTGIDYTF

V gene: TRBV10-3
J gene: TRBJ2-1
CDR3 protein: CAISWDRVNEQFF

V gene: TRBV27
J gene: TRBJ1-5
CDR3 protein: CASSLGGYNQPQHF

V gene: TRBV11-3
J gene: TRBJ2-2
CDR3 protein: CASRSGRGDTGELFF

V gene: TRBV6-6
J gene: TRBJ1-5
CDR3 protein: CASRSNSPNQPQHF

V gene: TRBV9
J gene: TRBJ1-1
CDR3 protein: CASSDSRGRMNTEAFF

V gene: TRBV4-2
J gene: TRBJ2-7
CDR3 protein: CASSQEWAVAGFYEQYF

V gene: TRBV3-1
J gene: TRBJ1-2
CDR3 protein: CASSQGRAPVYGYTF

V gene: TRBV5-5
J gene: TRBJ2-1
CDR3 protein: CASSFGSRPYNEQFF

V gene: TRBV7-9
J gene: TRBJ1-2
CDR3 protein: CASSGLGGYTF

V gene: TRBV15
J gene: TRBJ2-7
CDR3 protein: CATSSSFEIYEQYF

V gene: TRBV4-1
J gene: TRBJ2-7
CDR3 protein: CASSQVITKTGFSYEQYF

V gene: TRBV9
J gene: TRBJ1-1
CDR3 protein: CASSVGAVWVSTEAFF

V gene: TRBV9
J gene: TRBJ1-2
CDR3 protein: CASSQALDNYGYTF